Listed here are 25 T cell receptor beta chains from one sample, sequenced in a study of identical twins. From the 5' RACE reads, TCRdb called clonotypes with MiXCR, one entry per CDR3 protein. The data contain 700,000 or so distinct CDR3 sequences, about 9.4% of them singletons. The same data also went into a second study, on yellow fever vaccine responses in identical twins.

Sequences were obtained from PBMCs. These receptors all come from a woman younger than 30 in good health.

This clonotype occurred a few times. CDR3 sequence (DNA): TGTGCCTGGAGTGCCCCCCCCGGGAGGGGGAGGCAAGAGACCCAGTACTTC. Its translation: CAWSAPPGRGRQETQYF. The chain is built from TRBV30 and TRBJ2-5, with 8 nucleotides matching TRBD2. Germline V CDR1 and CDR2: GTSNPN, SVGIG (reference sequence). This CDR3 region has 17 residues. Trimming took 1 base from V and 2 from J; bases not matched to a gene: 12.

The CDR3 loop is CASGLDRGGEQYF. The DNA for the CDR3 is TGTGCTAGTGGTCTCGACAGGGGTGGCGAGCAGTACTTC. This chain uses TRBV12-5 with TRBJ2-7, with 8 bases fitting TRBD1. Germline V gene data show CDR1 as LGHNT and CDR2 as FRNRAP. This CDR3 has 13 amino acids. V shed 5 bases and J 6 bases; nucleotides not matched to a gene: 6.

This clonotype was seen just once. J is TRBJ2-1 and V is TRBV6-2 or TRBV6-3, with 8 bases matching TRBD2. The CDR3 contains 17 residues. The germline V gene encodes CDR1 MNHEY and CDR2 SVGEGT. The trim removed 6 bases at V and 4 bases at J, leaving 14 bases unmatched. The CDR3 nucleotides read TGTGCCAGCAGCTCAGAAAAAAGCGGGAGAGGGTACAATGAGCAGTTCTTC. Protein sequence: CASSSEKSGRGYNEQFF.

This clonotype showed up many times. The chain uses TRBV6-5 and TRBJ2-1; the D gene is possibly TRBD1 (5 bases). The ends were cut back, 6 bases at V and 7 bases at J, with 10 bases in the middle. In germline, CDR1 is MNHEY, CDR2 SVGAGI. The CDR3 totals 12 residues. The CDR3 sequence is CASSQTENEQFF. CDR3 bases: TGTGCCAGCAGCCAGACAGAGAATGAGCAGTTCTTC.

This clonotype was counted many times. The V call is TRBV6-2 or TRBV6-3, the J call TRBJ2-3, with a weak D call TRBD2 (5 bases). V lost 2 bases, J lost 6 bases, and 6 bases lay in between. Per germline, CDR1 MNHEY and CDR2 SVGEGT. The CDR3 length is 12 residues. The CDR3 DNA sequence: TGTGCCAGCAGTTACGAGGGTGATACGCAGTATTTT. It yields the protein CASSYEGDTQYF.

This clonotype was detected a few times. The DNA for the CDR3 is TGTGCCAGCAGCCCTAGCGCGACAGAAATCTATGGCTACACCTTC. Its translation is CASSPSATEIYGYTF. The chain uses TRBV7-2 and TRBJ1-2, with a tentative D call TRBD1 (5 bases). From germline, CDR1 is SGHTA and CDR2 FQGNSA. This CDR3 is 15 amino acids long. With 5 bases removed from V and 4 bases from J, the gap between germline ends came to 17 bases.

The chain carries TRBV10-3 and TRBJ2-7; TRBD1 aligns across 7 bases. This CDR3 region has 15 residues. V trimming: 2 bases; J trimming: 2 bases; junction bases outside the gene matches: 6. Germline V gene sequence: CDR1 ENHRY, CDR2 SYGVKD. The CDR3 reads CAISETGVEAYEQYF. The CDR3 coding sequence is TGTGCCATCAGTGAGACAGGGGTCGAAGCCTACGAGCAGTACTTC.

This clonotype appeared many times. The J gene is TRBJ2-7, the V gene TRBV27; 7 nucleotides agree with TRBD1. CDR3 length equals 14 residues. CDR1 and CDR2 from the germline V gene are MNHEY and SMNVEV (reference sequence). V dropped 4 bases and J dropped 4; count of bases not matched to a gene: 7. The CDR3 loop reads CASSSPDRFYEQYF. In DNA form, the CDR3 reads TGTGCCAGCAGTTCCCCGGACAGGTTTTACGAGCAGTACTTC.

This clonotype is termed medium-sized (0.01 to 0.1%). This chain links TRBV14 with TRBJ1-2, with TRBD1 identical over 7 bases. V lost 0 bases, J lost 4 bases, and 8 bases stayed unmatched. This CDR3 region has 16 residues. Germline CDR1 reads SGHDN; CDR2 reads FVKESK. CDR3 residues: CASSQEDQGVLYGYTF. The CDR3 nucleotides are TGTGCCAGCAGCCAAGAAGATCAGGGGGTACTCTATGGCTACACCTTC. Full variable domain (remainder filled in from reference TRBV14 and TRBJ1-2): EAGVTQFPSHSVIEKGQTVTLRCDPISGHDNLYWYRRVMGKEIKFLLHFVKESKQDESGMPNNRFLAERTGGTYSTLKVQPAELEDSGVYFCASSQEDQGVLYGYTFGSGTRLTVV.

The gene calls are TRBV6-1 and TRBJ2-4; 9 positions agree with TRBD1. V trimming: 5 bases; J trimming: 6 bases; junction bases outside the gene matches: 5. The CDR3 spans 14 residues. Looked up from germline, CDR1 is MNHNS and CDR2 is SASEGT. The DNA of the CDR3 is TGTGCCAGCAGTCAGGACAGGGGCAGAAACATTCAGTACTTC. It encodes CASSQDRGRNIQYF.

In its sample, this clonotype was seen a few times. V gene TRBV20-1 combines with J gene TRBJ2-5; 11 positions agree with TRBD2. Unmatched junction bases numbered 6, after V lost 3 bases and J lost 3 bases. Germline values: CDR1 DFQATT, CDR2 SNEGSKA (reference sequence). The CDR3 has 15 residues. The DNA for the CDR3 is TGCAGTGCTAGTCCGACTAGCGGGATGGAAGAGACCCAGTACTTC. Translation gives CSASPTSGMEETQYF.

This clonotype has more than one count but fewer than ten. J is TRBJ2-1 and V is TRBV7-6; no clear D gene. CDR1 and CDR2 (germline): SGHVS, FNYEAQ. Trimming removed 2 bases at V and 6 bases at J, with 17 bases between. The CDR3 consists of 16 residues. This CDR3 reads CASSLPGISPRNEQFF. CDR3 DNA: TGTGCCAGCAGCTTACCCGGAATCTCCCCTCGCAATGAGCAGTTCTTC.

This clonotype showed up many times. The V gene is TRBV4-2, the J gene TRBJ2-1, with D perhaps TRBD2 (5 bases). This CDR3 comprises 14 residues. The V and J ends lost 5 bases and 3 bases respectively, with 11 bases between them. Germline loops: CDR1 LGHNA, CDR2 YNFKEQ. This CDR3 is CASSGPGDYNEQFF. The DNA of the CDR3 is TGTGCCAGCAGCGGACCCGGGGACTACAATGAGCAGTTCTTC.

The sample holds a few counts of this clonotype. J is TRBJ2-3 and V is TRBV4-1, with D perhaps TRBD1 (6 bases). This CDR3 contains 15 residues. The V gene's germline CDR1 is MGHRA and CDR2 YSYEKL. Trimming shortened V by 1 base and J by 8 bases, and 16 bases separated the two germline ends. The CDR3 DNA reads as TGCGCCAGCAGCCAAGTTAGGGGGAGAACCTCTACGCAGTATTTT. This codes for CASSQVRGRTSTQYF.

This clonotype was seen only a few times. This rearrangement joins TRBV4-3 to TRBJ2-7; D uncertain. The CDR3 is 14 amino acids. Germline V gene data show CDR1 as LGHNA and CDR2 as YSLEER. Trimming shortened V by 0 bases and J by 2 bases, and 8 bases separated the two germline ends. The CDR3, as DNA: TGCGCCAGCAGCCAAGATAGGCAACCCTACGAGCAGTACTTC. As protein: CASSQDRQPYEQYF.

Concerning this clonotype itself: A read error may explain this, as a much larger clone is one base away. The J gene is TRBJ2-3, the V gene TRBV11-3, with D maybe TRBD1 (5 bases). CDR1 SGHNT and CDR2 YENEEA come from the germline V gene. CDR3 length: 12 residues. CDR3 sequence reads: CTSEGGTDTQYF. In nucleotides, the CDR3 is TGTACCAGCGAAGGGGGCACAGATACGCAGTATTTT. Variable domain in full (rest from reference TRBV11-3 and TRBJ2-3): EAGVVQSPRYKIIEKKQPVAFWCNPISGHNTLYWYLQNLGQGPELLIRYENEEAVDDSQLPKDRFSAERLKGVDSTLKIQPAELGDSAVYLCTSEGGTDTQYFGPGTRLTVL.

This clonotype was observed at least ten times. A junction boundary mismatches the germline segment, possibly from a read error. This chain uses TRBV20-1 with TRBJ2-2, with D perhaps matching TRBD2 (6 bases). The CDR3 spans 13 residues. CDR1 is DFQATT, CDR2 SNEGSKA, per germline (reference sequence). CDR3 region: CSARAGNTRELFF. The CDR3 DNA reads as TGCAGTGCTAGGGCGGGGAACACCCGGGAGCTGTTTTTT.

This chain uses TRBV3-1 with TRBJ1-1, with TRBD1 as a possible D gene (5 bases). The germline CDR1 and CDR2 sequences are LGHDT and YNNKEL (reference sequence). The CDR3 is 14 residues long. The V end lost 1 base, the J end lost 7 bases, and 13 bases lay between the germline ends. As DNA, the CDR3 is TGTGCCAGCAGCCAAGGGGGACGACAGCATGAAGCTTTCTTT. It translates to CASSQGGRQHEAFF.

V and J are TRBV21-1 and TRBJ2-3; TRBD1, the table's D call, lacks a check against the DNA. TRBV21-1 is designated a pseudogene. The CDR3 is 12 residues long. The CDR3 nucleotides are TGTGCCAGCAGCGCCCGGACAGGAAACCCGCATTTT. Translation: CASSARTGNPHF.

This clonotype was found a few times. V and J are TRBV20-1 and TRBJ2-1; D call uncertain. Germline V CDR1 and CDR2: DFQATT, SNEGSKA (reference sequence). Trimming shortened V by 2 bases and J by 0 bases, and 14 bases separated the two germline ends. The CDR3 extends over 16 amino acids. This CDR3 is CSARILTDSSYNEQFF. DNA of the CDR3: TGCAGTGCTAGAATCCTGACCGATAGCTCCTACAATGAGCAGTTCTTC.

V gene TRBV7-6 combines with J gene TRBJ2-3, with D possibly TRBD1 on 6 matching bases. This CDR3 comprises 16 residues. The germline V gene encodes CDR1 SGHVS and CDR2 FNYEAQ. V was clipped by 5 bases and J by 0 bases, with 15 bases between them. The CDR3 region is CASSQTGSTSTDTQYF. The CDR3 nucleotides are TGTGCCAGCAGCCAAACAGGGTCGACTAGCACAGATACGCAGTATTTT.

This clonotype was picked up many times. The gene calls are TRBV3-1 and TRBJ2-3; D possibly corresponds to TRBD1 (7 bases). This CDR3 spans 15 amino acids. Between the trimmed V and J ends, which lost 3 bases and 0 bases, there was a span of 10 bases. Germline CDR1 reads LGHDT; CDR2 reads YNNKEL (reference sequence). DNA for the CDR3: TGTGCCAGCAGCCAGCGGGACAGCAGCACAGATACGCAGTATTTT. It translates to CASSQRDSSTDTQYF.

This clonotype was observed a few times. This rearrangement joins TRBV5-1 to TRBJ2-5; 9 bases match TRBD1. Per germline, CDR1 SGHRS and CDR2 YFSETQ. With 1 base clipped from V and 2 bases from J, the junction kept 3 bases outside the gene matches. CDR3 length equals 15 residues. CDR3 coding DNA: TGCGCCAGCAGCTTGAGGACAGGGGATCAAGAGACCCAGTACTTC. Translated, it gives CASSLRTGDQETQYF.

This clonotype was recorded a few times. The chain is built from TRBV21-1 and TRBJ2-7; TRBD1 was called by the table and not checked on the DNA. TRBV21-1 is marked as a pseudogene. The CDR3 length is 15 residues. CDR3 loop: CASSNFQDRDHEQYF. CDR3 sequence (DNA): TGTGCCAGCAGCAATTTCCAGGACAGGGACCACGAGCAGTACTTC.

This clonotype was detected only a few times. The J gene is TRBJ2-7, the V gene TRBV20-1, with D uncertain. Germline V CDR1 and CDR2: DFQATT, SNEGSKA (reference sequence). V lost 2 bases and J 1 base, leaving 9 bases between the germline ends. The CDR3 consists of 13 residues. The CDR3 nucleotides are TGCAGTGCTAGACAGTCTACTTCCTACGAGCAGTACTTC. It codes for CSARQSTSYEQYF.